The 27 T cell receptor beta chains reported below all come from one sample, sequenced in a study of shared clonotypes between healthy human individuals. Libraries were prepared by immunoSEQ multiplex PCR; TCRdb keeps only in-frame clonotypes and omits some of them. The sample lists more than 2,000,000 clones; 85% to 95% were seen once. The sample was naive CD4+ T cells from PBMCs. As to subset: CD45RA+ positively selected. These receptors originate from a man aged 18 to 30 in good health. Some clones in this sample may be carry-over from other donors' samples.

Notes on this clone: The identical CDR3 is also encoded by other nucleotide sequences in the sample. This rearrangement joins TRBV7-8 to TRBJ2-1, with D hard to call. CDR3 length: 11 residues. Germline V gives CDR1 SGHVS, CDR2 FQNEAQ. The V and J ends lost 2 bases and 7 bases respectively, with 3 bases between them. The DNA for the CDR3 is TGTGCCAGCAGCTTATCTAATGAGCAGTTCTTC. As protein: CASSLSNEQFF.

CDR3 residues: CASSEERGLGGNQPQHF. The CDR3 region has the DNA TGTGCCAGCAGTGAAGAGAGGGGGCTAGGCGGCAATCAGCCCCAGCATTTT. The rearrangement uses TRBV6-1 and TRBJ1-5, with TRBD1 matching over 7 bases. The CDR3 has 17 residues. V gave up 1 base and J gave up 2 bases; unmatched junction bases: 8. Germline V lookup: CDR1 MNHNS, CDR2 SASEGT.

The chain has TRBV6-1 and TRBJ2-7; the D gene is possibly TRBD1 (6 bases). From germline, CDR1 is MNHNS and CDR2 SASEGT. Trimming removed 4 bases from V and 11 bases from J, with 24 bases in between. The CDR3 sequence is 15 residues long. The CDR3 loop reads CASSGTPGTREKKYF. The CDR3 DNA follows: TGTGCCAGCAGTGGGACTCCCGGGACAAGGGAAAAAAAGTACTTC.

This chain uses TRBV5-6 with TRBJ2-7; D not resolved. Per the germline V gene, CDR1 is SGHDT and CDR2 is YYEEEE. Trimming took off 4 bases at V and 2 bases at J, with 22 bases between the two ends. The CDR3 length is 17 residues. CDR3 nucleotides: TGTGCCAGCAGCGCGGAGATTGACCGCAGCCTAACCTACGAGCAGTACTTC. Its translation: CASSAEIDRSLTYEQYF.

This clone was seen only a few times. The chain combines TRBV30 with TRBJ1-1; D unresolved. This CDR3 is built from 12 residues. CDR1 is GTSNPN, CDR2 SVGIG, per germline (reference sequence). Trimming shortened V by 2 bases and J by 7 bases, and 11 bases separated the two germline ends. CDR3 bases: TGTGCCTGGAGTCGAGGAAGATTTGAAGCTTTCTTT. Encoded protein: CAWSRGRFEAFF. Filled out from reference TRBV30 and TRBJ1-1, the complete variable domain reads SQTIHQWPATLVQPVGSPLSLECTVEGTSNPNLYWYRQAAGRGLQLLFYSVGIGQISSEVPQNLSASRPQDRQFILSSKKLLLSDSGFYLCAWSRGRFEAFFGQGTRLTVV.

The chain uses TRBV5-1 and TRBJ2-3, with 9 bases aligning to TRBD2. V was pared by 0 bases and J by 4 bases, with 6 bases of the junction left unmatched. Germline assignment: CDR1 SGHRS and CDR2 YFSETQ. This CDR3 is 16 amino acids long. The CDR3 nucleotides are TGCGCCAGCAGCTTGGGTATTAGCGGGAGAGCAGATACGCAGTATTTT. It yields the protein CASSLGISGRADTQYF. The whole variable domain, filled in from reference TRBV5-1 and TRBJ2-3, reads KAGVTQTPRYLIKTRGQQVTLSCSPISGHRSVSWYQQTPGQGLQFLFEYFSETQRNKGNFPGRFSGRQFSNSRSEMNVSTLELGDSALYLCASSLGISGRADTQYFGPGTRLTVL.

This clone was counted once. This chain links TRBV15 with TRBJ1-2; D uncertain. The germline V gene has CDR1 LNHNV and CDR2 YYDKDF (reference sequence). The CDR3 is 14 residues long. With 7 bases removed from V and 4 bases from J, the gap between germline ends came to 16 bases. The CDR3 loop reads CATTLAPVGYGYTF. The CDR3 DNA reads TGTGCCACCACCCTGGCCCCGGTCGGCTATGGCTACACCTTC.

The rearrangement uses TRBV10-3 and TRBJ1-1; TRBD1 matches at 7 bases. The CDR3 contains 17 residues. Trimming took 6 bases from V and 2 from J; bases not matched to a gene: 15. Germline V gives CDR1 ENHRY, CDR2 SYGVKD. CDR3 residues: CAISPRATGPANTEAFF. CDR3 nucleotide sequence: TGTGCCATCAGCCCACGCGCGACAGGGCCAGCAAACACTGAAGCTTTCTTT.

Note on this clone: Different DNA sequences within this sample yield the same CDR3. The chain couples TRBV5-1 to TRBJ2-2; D uncertain. The V gene's germline CDR1 is SGHRS and CDR2 YFSETQ. V shed 4 bases and J shed 0 bases, with 10 bases lying between them. The CDR3 consists of 15 residues. The CDR3 DNA reads TGCGCCAGCAGCCCCGGACGGACGAACACCGGGGAGCTGTTTTTT. It codes for CASSPGRTNTGELFF.

The V call is TRBV2, the J call TRBJ1-5; D may be TRBD1 (5 bases). The V gene's germline CDR1 is SNHLY and CDR2 FYNNEI. The germline V and J ends were trimmed by 2 bases and 5 bases, with 10 bases remaining between them. The CDR3 contains 14 residues. The CDR3 reads CASSESAGHQPQHF. The DNA of the CDR3 is TGTGCCAGCAGTGAATCGGCAGGGCATCAGCCCCAGCATTTT. Filled out from reference TRBV2 and TRBJ1-5, the complete variable domain reads EPEVTQTPSHQVTQMGQEVILRCVPISNHLYFYWYRQILGQKVEFLVSFYNNEISEKSEIFDDQFSVERPDGSNFTLKIRSTKLEDSAMYFCASSESAGHQPQHFGDGTRLSIL.

Worth noting for this clone: This CDR3 is also generated by other DNA sequences in the sample. The rearrangement links TRBV5-1 to TRBJ2-7, with unresolved D. Germline CDR1 is SGHRS and CDR2 is YFSETQ. V gave up 0 bases and J gave up 1 base, with 8 bases separating them. CDR3 length: 14 amino acids. This chain's CDR3 is CASSLEGPSYEQYF. CDR3 DNA sequence: TGCGCCAGCAGCTTGGAAGGTCCGTCCTACGAGCAGTACTTC.

The genes are TRBV6-4 and TRBJ2-3; D assignment may be TRBD1 or TRBD2 (6 bases each). V dropped 3 bases and J dropped 6 bases, with 13 bases sitting between them. Germline V gene data show CDR1 as MRHNA and CDR2 as SNTAGT. CDR3 size: 14 residues. CDR3 DNA: TGTGCCAGCAGTGAAGGGAAAGGGGGGGATACGCAGTATTTT. It specifies CASSEGKGGDTQYF.

V is TRBV27 and J is TRBJ2-5; 10 bases agree with TRBD2. The ends lost 3 bases at V and 5 bases at J; junction bases unmatched: 18. CDR1 is MNHEY, CDR2 SMNVEV, per germline (reference sequence). The CDR3 spans 19 residues. The CDR3 region is CASSFPPQKRLAGVETQYF. The CDR3 DNA is TGTGCCAGCAGTTTCCCCCCCCAGAAACGGCTAGCGGGAGTGGAGACCCAGTACTTC.

The table lists this clone with a count of one. CDR3 coding DNA: TGTGCCAGCTCACCAGGTTCCGGGGAGCCCCAGCATTTT. This sequence encodes CASSPGSGEPQHF. The chain links TRBV18 to TRBJ1-5; D call uncertain. The CDR3 has 13 amino acids. CDR1 and CDR2 (germline): KGHSH, LQKENI. Between the trimmed V and J ends, which lost 2 bases and 8 bases, there was a span of 10 bases. The variable domain in full, with the rest retrieved from reference TRBV18 and TRBJ1-5, is NAGVMQNPRHLVRRRGQEARLRCSPMKGHSHVYWYRQLPEEGLKFMVYLQKENIIDESGMPKERFSAEFPKEGPSILRIQQVVRGDSAAYFCASSPGSGEPQHFGDGTRLSIL.

J is TRBJ1-2 and V is TRBV7-9, with D unresolved. Trimming shortened V by 5 bases and J by 4 bases, and 17 bases separated the two germline ends. The CDR3 runs 15 residues. Germline CDR1 reads SEHNR; CDR2 reads FQNEAQ (reference sequence). In DNA form, the CDR3 reads TGTGCCAGCAGCACCCGGACCCCCCGGGGCTATGGCTACACCTTC. Its protein is CASSTRTPRGYGYTF.

The V gene is TRBV7-3, the J gene TRBJ2-4, with 8 bases identical to TRBD1. The length of the CDR3 is 15 residues. V lost 5 bases to trimming and J lost 8 bases; unmatched junction nucleotides: 11. The V gene's germline CDR1 is SGHTA and CDR2 FQGTGA. CDR3 protein: CASSPQGAVGDIQYF. As DNA, the CDR3 is TGTGCCAGCAGCCCCCAGGGGGCCGTTGGAGACATTCAGTACTTC.

This clone appeared a single time. The chain recombines TRBV4-1 with TRBJ2-1; TRBD2 aligns across 13 bases. This CDR3 region has 18 residues. CDR1 is MGHRA, CDR2 YSYEKL, per germline. Unmatched junction bases numbered 6, after V lost 0 bases and J lost 4 bases. CDR3 nucleotide sequence: TGCGCCAGCAGCCAAGATTTGCCGGGACTAGCGGGATACAATGAGCAGTTCTTC. Its translation is CASSQDLPGLAGYNEQFF.

The chain couples TRBV28 to TRBJ2-7; either TRBD1 or TRBD2 may fit D (5 bases each). From germline, CDR1 is MDHEN and CDR2 SYDVKM. V was clipped by 4 bases and J by 0 bases, with 19 bases between them. The CDR3 has 17 residues. CDR3 sequence: CASSYRPGTAPSYEQYF. In DNA, the CDR3 is TGTGCCAGCAGTTACCGCCCAGGGACGGCACCCTCCTACGAGCAGTACTTC.

About this clone itself: Other nucleotide sequences in the sample specify the same CDR3. The chain links TRBV28 to TRBJ1-1, with D hard to call. The ends were cut back, 3 bases at V and 0 bases at J, with 2 bases in the middle. There are 12 residues in the CDR3. Germline-derived CDR1 and CDR2 are MDHEN and SYDVKM. The CDR3 DNA is TGTGCCAGCAGTTTGTTGAACACTGAAGCTTTCTTT. Translating it yields CASSLLNTEAFF. The whole variable domain, remainder taken from reference TRBV28 and TRBJ1-1, is DVKVTQSSRYLVKRTGEKVFLECVQDMDHENMFWYRQDPGLGLRLIYFSYDVKMKEKGDIPEGYSVSREKKERFSLILESASTNQTSMYLCASSLLNTEAFFGQGTRLTVV.

Only a few counts were recorded for this clone. Other DNA sequences of this sample code for an identical CDR3. V gene TRBV5-1 combines with J gene TRBJ2-7; 13 bases fit TRBD2. The J segment lost 3 bases and the V segment lost 0 bases, leaving 0 bases of the junction unmatched. This CDR3 is built from 15 residues. The germline V gene has CDR1 SGHRS and CDR2 YFSETQ. CDR3 region: CASSLGTSGSYEQYF. CDR3 DNA sequence: TGCGCCAGCAGCTTGGGGACTAGCGGGAGCTACGAGCAGTACTTC.

The CDR3 region is CASSLWGTSVHEQYF. Written as DNA, the CDR3 is TGTGCCAGCAGTTTATGGGGGACTAGCGTCCACGAGCAGTACTTC. The chain links TRBV27 to TRBJ2-7; 10 bases are a match to TRBD2. After removal of 1 base from V and 5 bases from J, the junction contained 5 bases not matched to a gene. This CDR3 contains 15 residues. The germline gives CDR1 MNHEY, CDR2 SMNVEV (reference sequence).

The chain combines TRBV23-1 with TRBJ2-7; 12 nucleotides align to TRBD1. TRBV23-1 is given ORF status, its function remaining uncertain. J lost 4 bases, V lost 7 bases, and 5 bases had no gene match. The CDR3 has 14 amino acids. The CDR3 DNA sequence: TGCGCCAGCACACCGGGACAGGGGGCTTACGAGCAGTACTTC. Protein sequence: CASTPGQGAYEQYF.

The J gene is TRBJ2-1, the V gene TRBV11-1; 12 bases align to TRBD2. With V trimmed by 4 bases and J by 3 bases, 4 bases remained unmatched. CDR3 length: 16 amino acids. CDR1 SGHAT and CDR2 FQDESV come from the germline V gene (reference sequence). The CDR3 protein is CASSSRTSGIYNEQFF. CDR3 in DNA: TGTGCCAGCAGCTCAAGGACTAGCGGGATCTACAATGAGCAGTTCTTC.

The V and J genes are TRBV6-5 and TRBJ2-1, with 8 bases matching TRBD2. The trim removed 0 bases at V and 6 bases at J, leaving 7 bases unmatched. Germline loops: CDR1 MNHEY, CDR2 SVGAGI. This CDR3 is built from 16 residues. The CDR3 here is CASSYSTGLVSNEQFF. CDR3 DNA sequence: TGTGCCAGCAGTTACTCGACGGGACTAGTGAGCAATGAGCAGTTCTTC.

The chain combines TRBV27 with TRBJ1-2, with D unresolved. Trimming took 7 bases from V and 4 from J, leaving 13 bases between them. Germline V gives CDR1 MNHEY, CDR2 SMNVEV (reference sequence). The CDR3 has 13 amino acids. CDR3 region: CASNPAYRYGYTF. CDR3 sequence (DNA): TGTGCCAGCAACCCCGCGTACCGCTATGGCTACACCTTC.

The chain uses TRBV6-5 and TRBJ1-1; D gene uncertain. The germline gives CDR1 MNHEY, CDR2 SVGAGI. The CDR3 has 15 amino acids. The ends were cut back, 5 bases at V and 3 bases at J, with 16 bases in the middle. CDR3 protein: CASSPPRVRDTEAFF. The DNA for the CDR3 is TGTGCCAGCAGTCCCCCCCGGGTACGGGACACTGAAGCTTTCTTT.

The chain carries TRBV28 and TRBJ1-5; TRBD1 is a possible D gene (5 bases). Germline assignment: CDR1 MDHEN and CDR2 SYDVKM. Trimming left V 7 bases short and J 1 base short, with 14 bases between. This CDR3 comprises 15 residues. The CDR3 nucleotides read TGTGCCAGCATCATGGGAGGGGAAAGCAATCAGCCCCAGCATTTT. This codes for CASIMGGESNQPQHF.